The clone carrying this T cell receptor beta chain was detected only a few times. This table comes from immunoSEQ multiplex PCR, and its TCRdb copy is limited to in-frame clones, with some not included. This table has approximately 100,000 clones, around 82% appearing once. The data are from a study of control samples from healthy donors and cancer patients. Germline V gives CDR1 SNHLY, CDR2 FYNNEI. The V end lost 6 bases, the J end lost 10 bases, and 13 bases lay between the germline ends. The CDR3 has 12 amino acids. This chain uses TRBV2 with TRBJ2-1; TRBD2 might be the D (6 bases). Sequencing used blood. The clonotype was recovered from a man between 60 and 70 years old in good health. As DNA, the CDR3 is TGTGCCAGCAGGCCGGGGGAGCCCGAGCAGTTCTTC. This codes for CASRPGEPEQFF.